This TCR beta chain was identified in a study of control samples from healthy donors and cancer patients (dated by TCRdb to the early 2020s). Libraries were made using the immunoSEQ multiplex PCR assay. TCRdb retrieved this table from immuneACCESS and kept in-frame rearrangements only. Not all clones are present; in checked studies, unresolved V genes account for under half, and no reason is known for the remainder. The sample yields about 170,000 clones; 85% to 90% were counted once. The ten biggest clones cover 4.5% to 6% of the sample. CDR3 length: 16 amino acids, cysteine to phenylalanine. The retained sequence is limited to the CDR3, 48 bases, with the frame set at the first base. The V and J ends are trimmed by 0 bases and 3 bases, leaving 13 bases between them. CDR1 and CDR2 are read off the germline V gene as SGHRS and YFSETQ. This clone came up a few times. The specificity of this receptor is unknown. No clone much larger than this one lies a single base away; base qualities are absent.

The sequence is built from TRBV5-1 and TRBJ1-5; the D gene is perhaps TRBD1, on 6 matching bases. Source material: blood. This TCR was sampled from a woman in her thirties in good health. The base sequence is TGCGCCAGCAGCTTGGGGGGGCAGGCCCCCAATCAGCCCCAGCATTTT. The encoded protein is CASSLGGQAPNQPQHF.